Listed below are T cell receptor beta chains from one sample, sequenced in a study of T-cell reconstitution after alpha-beta-depleted transplantation in children. TCRdb called the PCR reads again in MiXCR, with one record for every CDR3 protein. The data hold 40,000 to 60,000 distinct CDR3 sequences, with around 8.8% observed a single time. This specimen consisted of PBMCs, mostly from graft donor cells, obtained 60 days after TCRalphabeta/CD19-depleted stem cell transplant. These receptors came from a male patient under 10 years old who had a stem cell transplant for chronic granulomatous disease, so the T cells may come from the graft donor. Both conserved end residues are part of each CDR3. A D gene is named only where the DNA matches it firmly. The size field is filled for only some rows; it gives once, few, many or a size class.

J gene | V gene | clone size | D gene | CDR3 DNA | CDR3 protein
TRBJ2-1 | TRBV5-1 | many | NA | TGCGCCAGCAGCTTGGTCCATATAGCGGACGTACAACAGTTCTTC | CASSLVHIADVQQFF
TRBJ2-7 | TRBV30 | NA | NA | TGTGCCTGGGGGAACTCCTACGAGCAGTACTTC | CAWGNSYEQYF
TRBJ1-5 | TRBV28 | NA | NA | TGTGCCAGCAGTTTAAGTCTGGGGGCGATGGTACAGCCCCAGCATTTT | CASSLSLGAMVQPQHF
TRBJ2-4 | TRBV7-6 | NA | NA | TGTGCCAGCAGCCCCGGCCCTGGCGGGCTAAACATTCAGTACTTC | CASSPGPGGLNIQYF
TRBJ2-7 | TRBV27 | NA | TRBD2 | TGTGCCAGCAGTCACAGAACACTAGCGGGAGGCCTCTCATCACGATCCTACGAGCAGTACTTC | CASSHRTLAGGLSSRSYEQYF
TRBJ1-2 | TRBV20-1 | many | NA | TGCAGTGCTAGAGACCCCGAAGGGCCACCTAACTATGGCTACACCTTC | CSARDPEGPPNYGYTF
TRBJ2-1 | TRBV28 | many | NA | TGTGCCAGCAGTTTAGGGGCGGTCCTAACCTACAATGAGCAGTTCTTC | CASSLGAVLTYNEQFF
TRBJ2-3 | TRBV28 | many | TRBD1 | TGTGCCAGCAGTTTATGGGGCCCTAGGGGGCCAGGCACAGATACGCAGTATTTT | CASSLWGPRGPGTDTQYF
TRBJ2-7 | TRBV10-2 | many | TRBD2 | TGCGCCAGCAGTCGGACTAGCGGGAATTTCTACGAGCAGTACTTC | CASSRTSGNFYEQYF
TRBJ2-7 | TRBV4-3 | few | NA | TGCGCCAGCAGCCCAACCGGCCTCTCCTACGAGCAGTACTTC | CASSPTGLSYEQYF
TRBJ2-7 | TRBV12-3/TRBV12-4 | many | TRBD2 | TGTGCCAGCAGTTCTCGCATCCGGGGACTAGCGGGGGGGACCTACGAGCAGTACTTC | CASSSRIRGLAGGTYEQYF
TRBJ1-1 | TRBV19 | NA | NA | TGTGCCAGTAGTCTTGACTTCACTGAAGCTTTCTTT | CASSLDFTEAFF
TRBJ1-2 | TRBV20-1 | NA | NA | TGCAGTGCTAGTCCCCTCTCAGACAGCAGAAACTATGGCTACACCTTC | CSASPLSDSRNYGYTF
TRBJ2-1 | TRBV6-2/TRBV6-3 | many | NA | TGTGCCAGCAGTCAGCGTTACAATGAGCAGTTCTTC | CASSQRYNEQFF
TRBJ1-4 | TRBV7-2 | many | NA | TGTGCCAGCAGCTCCCGCCCACGAGCAACTAATGAAAAACTGTTTTTT | CASSSRPRATNEKLFF
TRBJ2-1 | TRBV6-6 | many | NA | TGTGCCAGCAGTCCTAGGCATTACAATGAGCAGTTCTTC | CASSPRHYNEQFF
TRBJ2-3 | TRBV11-2 | NA | TRBD2 | TGTGCCAGCAGCTTAGATACTAGGGGAGGGTACACAGATACGCAGTATTTT | CASSLDTRGGYTDTQYF
TRBJ1-2 | TRBV6-5 | NA | NA | TGTGCCAGCAGTTACATTAAGGACGGCAACTATGGCTACACCTTC | CASSYIKDGNYGYTF
TRBJ2-5 | TRBV7-9 | NA | NA | TGTGCCAGCAGCCCGGGGACTCTGGAGGCAGAGACCCAGTACTTC | CASSPGTLEAETQYF
TRBJ2-4 | TRBV5-6 | many | NA | TGTGCCAGCAGCTTGCGCACTAGTAGGGGGAACATTCAGTACTTC | CASSLRTSRGNIQYF
TRBJ2-3 | TRBV6-5 | many | NA | TGTGCCAGCAGTTACGACTTAACAGATACGCAGTATTTT | CASSYDLTDTQYF
TRBJ2-2 | TRBV14 | many | NA | TGTGCCAGCAGCCAAGTTTTAACCGGGGAGCTGTTTTTT | CASSQVLTGELFF
TRBJ1-3 | TRBV7-6 | many | NA | TGTGCCAGCAGCTTATCGCCAGCTTCTGGAAACACCATATATTTT | CASSLSPASGNTIYF
TRBJ2-3 | TRBV30 | NA | TRBD1 | TGTGCCTGGAGTGTTTCATTTATGAGACAGGGGACCACAGATACGCAGTATTTT | CAWSVSFMRQGTTDTQYF
TRBJ2-2 | TRBV7-6 | NA | NA | TGTGCCAGCAGCTCGAGACGGACGGCTGGCACCGGGGAGCTGTTTTTT | CASSSRRTAGTGELFF
TRBJ2-1 | TRBV2 | NA | TRBD1 | TGTGCCAGCAGTGGGAGACAGGGCCCGGATAATGAGCAGTTCTTC | CASSGRQGPDNEQFF
TRBJ2-1 | TRBV2 | NA | NA | TGTGCCAGCATGATAGCGCCCAGCTCCTACAATGAGCAGTTCTTC | CASMIAPSSYNEQFF
TRBJ1-5 | TRBV19 | NA | NA | TGTGCCAGTAGTTATCTCCAGCGGGGGGCCTACAATCAGCCCCAGCATTTT | CASSYLQRGAYNQPQHF
TRBJ2-5 | TRBV20-1 | many | TRBD2 | TGCAGTGCTTTGGGGACTAGCGGAGAGACCCAGTACTTC | CSALGTSGETQYF
TRBJ1-4 | TRBV20-1 | many | TRBD1 | TGCAGTGCTCCCCCCCGGGACAGGCCAGCTGAAAAACTGTTTTTT | CSAPPRDRPAEKLFF
TRBJ2-1 | TRBV20-1 | many | TRBD2 | TGCAGTGCTAGAGAATCCGCTAGCGGGAGCGGTCCGTTCTTC | CSARESASGSGPFF
TRBJ2-5 | TRBV3-1 | few | NA | TGTGCCAGCAGGTTCCAGAGTATTGAGACCCAGTACTTC | CASRFQSIETQYF
TRBJ2-5 | TRBV11-2 | NA | NA | TGTGCCAGCAGTGGGGCGGCCGCAGGTGCCCCCCCAAAACAAGAGACCCAGTACTTC | CASSGAAAGAPPKQETQYF
TRBJ1-5 | TRBV20-1 | NA | NA | TGCAGTGCTATGAGAGGGCTGAGTCAGCCCCAGCATTTT | CSAMRGLSQPQHF
TRBJ2-1 | TRBV3-1 | many | NA | TGTGCCAGCAGCCAACTTCGACTAGGCGGTAGGCATGAGCAGTTCTTC | CASSQLRLGGRHEQFF
TRBJ2-3 | TRBV10-3 | many | TRBD2 | TGTGCCATCAGCCAGAACAGGGAGTCTAGCGGGATGAGGCAGTATTTT | CAISQNRESSGMRQYF
TRBJ1-4 | TRBV20-1 | few | NA | TGCAGTGCGGACCAGGGGACGGGCCGTGAAAAACTGTTTTTT | CSADQGTGREKLFF
TRBJ2-6 | TRBV2 | many | NA | TGTGCCAGCAGCCTACAGTCCCCCTCTGGGGCCAACGTCCTGACTTTC | CASSLQSPSGANVLTF
TRBJ2-1 | TRBV6-1 | many | NA | TGTGCCAGCAGTGACAGGGGCCCAAGCTCCTACAATGAGCAGTTCTTC | CASSDRGPSSYNEQFF
TRBJ2-1 | TRBV7-9 | many | NA | TGTGCCAGCAGCTTAGGAGGGGCGATCTACAATGAGCAGTTCTTC | CASSLGGAIYNEQFF
TRBJ2-5 | TRBV20-1 | NA | NA | TGCAGTGCTAGGTCGGACCGGGACGAGGAGACCCAGTACTTC | CSARSDRDEETQYF
TRBJ2-4 | TRBV9 | few | NA | TGTGCCAGCAGCGTAGGACTCCTAGCCAAAAACATTCAGTACTTC | CASSVGLLAKNIQYF
TRBJ2-7 | TRBV11-2 | few | NA | TGTGCCAGCAGCTTAGATCTAAACCCAGGGAGGTCTTTCTACGAGCAGTACTTC | CASSLDLNPGRSFYEQYF
TRBJ2-1 | TRBV13 | NA | NA | TGTGCCAGCAGCCTCGGCCTACTCTTCAATGAGCAGTTCTTC | CASSLGLLFNEQFF
TRBJ1-1 | TRBV28 | many | NA | TGTGCCAGCAGTTTCCCCGGGGTTCCGAACACTGAAGCTTTCTTT | CASSFPGVPNTEAFF
TRBJ2-4 | TRBV5-1 | few | NA | TGCGCCAGCAGCTGGAGGACTGGCTCTCTAGCCAAAAACATTCAGTACTTC | CASSWRTGSLAKNIQYF
TRBJ2-1 | TRBV29-1 | many | NA | TGCAGCGTTGGGGCCGGCGGGGCCTACAATGAGCAGTTCTTC | CSVGAGGAYNEQFF
TRBJ2-3 | TRBV5-1 | many | NA | TGCGCCAGCAGCTTGGGGCACCGGGACACAGATACGCAGTATTTT | CASSLGHRDTDTQYF
TRBJ2-7 | TRBV29-1 | many | NA | TGCAGCGTTGAAAGGCAGTGGGGGGACGAGCAGTACTTC | CSVERQWGDEQYF
TRBJ1-1 | TRBV4-3 | many | TRBD1 | TGCGCCAGCAGCCAAGAGGGGACAGGGGTGAACACTGAAGCTTTCTTT | CASSQEGTGVNTEAFF
TRBJ1-4 | TRBV28 | many | NA | TGTGCCAGCAGTTTAGTGGACAGCCGTTCAAATGAAAAACTGTTTTTT | CASSLVDSRSNEKLFF
TRBJ2-1 | TRBV10-3 | many | TRBD2 | TGTGCCATCAGTGAGGGACTAGCGGGAGTCACTGAGCAGTTCTTC | CAISEGLAGVTEQFF